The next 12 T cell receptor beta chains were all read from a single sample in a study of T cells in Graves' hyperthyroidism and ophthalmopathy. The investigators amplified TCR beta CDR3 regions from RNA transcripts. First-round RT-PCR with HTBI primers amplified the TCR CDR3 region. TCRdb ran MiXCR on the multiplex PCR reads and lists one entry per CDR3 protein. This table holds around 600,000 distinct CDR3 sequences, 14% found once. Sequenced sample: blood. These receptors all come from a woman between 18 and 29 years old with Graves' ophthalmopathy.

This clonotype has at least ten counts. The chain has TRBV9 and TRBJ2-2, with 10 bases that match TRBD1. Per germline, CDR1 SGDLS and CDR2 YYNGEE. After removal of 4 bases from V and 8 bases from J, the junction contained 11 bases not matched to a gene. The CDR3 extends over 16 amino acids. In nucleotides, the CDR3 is TGTGCCAGCAGCCAACCGGGACAGGGGAGGGAAGGGGAGCTGTTTTTT. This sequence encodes CASSQPGQGREGELFF. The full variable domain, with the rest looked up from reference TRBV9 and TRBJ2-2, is DSGVTQTPKHLITATGQRVTLRCSPRSGDLSVYWYQQSLDQGLQFLIQYYNGEERAKGNILERFSAQQFPDLHSELNLSSLELGDSALYFCASSQPGQGREGELFFGEGSRLTVL.

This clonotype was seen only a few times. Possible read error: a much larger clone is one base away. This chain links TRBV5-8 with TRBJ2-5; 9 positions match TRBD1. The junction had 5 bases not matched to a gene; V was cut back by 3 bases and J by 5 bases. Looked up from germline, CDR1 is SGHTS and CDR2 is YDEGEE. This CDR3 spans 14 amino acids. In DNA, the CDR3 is TGTGCCAGCAGCTCTACAGGGGGCGAGGAGACCCAGTACTTC. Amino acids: CASSSTGGEETQYF. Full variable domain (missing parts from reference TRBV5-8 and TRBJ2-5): EAGVTQSPTHLIKTRGQQATLRCSPISGHTSVYWYQQALGLGLQFLLWYDEGEERNRGNFPPRFSGRQFPNYSSELNVNALELEDSALYLCASSSTGGEETQYFGPGTRLLVL.

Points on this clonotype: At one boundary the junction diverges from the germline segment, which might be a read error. In DNA form, the CDR3 reads TGTGCTAGCAGCTTAGCACAGGGAGACACCATATATTTT. It yields the protein CASSLAQGDTIYF. The chain is built from TRBV7-7 and TRBJ1-3, with D perhaps TRBD1 (6 bases). Germline CDR1 is SSHAT and CDR2 is FNYEAQ (reference sequence). The CDR3 extends over 13 amino acids. The complete variable domain, with remaining parts taken from reference TRBV7-7 and TRBJ1-3, reads GAGVSQSPRYKVTKRGQDVTLRCDPISSHATLYWYQQALGQGPEFLTYFNYEAQPDKSGLPSDRFSAERPEGSISTLTIQRTEQRDSAMYRCASSLAQGDTIYFGEGSWLTVV.

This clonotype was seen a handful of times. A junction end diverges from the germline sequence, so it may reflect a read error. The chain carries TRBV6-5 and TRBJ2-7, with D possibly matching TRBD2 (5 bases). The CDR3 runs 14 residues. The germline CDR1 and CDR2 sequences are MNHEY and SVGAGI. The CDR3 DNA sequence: TGTGCCAGCAGTTACCTTTGCGGCGACTACGGGCAGTACTTC. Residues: CASSYLCGDYGQYF.

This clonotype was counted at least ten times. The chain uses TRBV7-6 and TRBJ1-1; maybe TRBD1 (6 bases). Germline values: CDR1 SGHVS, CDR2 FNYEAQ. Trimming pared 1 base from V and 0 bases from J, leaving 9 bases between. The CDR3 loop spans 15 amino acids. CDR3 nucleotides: TGTGCCAGCAGCTTAGAAAGGGGGATGAACACTGAAGCTTTCTTT. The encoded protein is CASSLERGMNTEAFF.

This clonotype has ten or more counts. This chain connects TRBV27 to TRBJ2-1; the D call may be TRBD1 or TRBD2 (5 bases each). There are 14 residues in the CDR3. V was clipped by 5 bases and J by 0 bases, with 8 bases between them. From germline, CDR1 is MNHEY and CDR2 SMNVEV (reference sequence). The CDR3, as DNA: TGTGCCAGCAGTGCAGGGAGCTCCTACAATGAGCAGTTCTTC. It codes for CASSAGSSYNEQFF.

The chain's CDR3 is CASSSTGGSRRLNSPLHF. The CDR3 region has the DNA TGTGCCAGCAGTTCCACCGGTGGTTCCCGAAGACTTAATTCACCCCTCCACTTT. The chain recombines TRBV6-1 with TRBJ1-6; D uncertain. Germline V gene data show CDR1 as MNHNS and CDR2 as SASEGT. CDR3 size: 18 residues. Trimming removed 5 bases from V and 6 bases from J, with 23 bases in between.

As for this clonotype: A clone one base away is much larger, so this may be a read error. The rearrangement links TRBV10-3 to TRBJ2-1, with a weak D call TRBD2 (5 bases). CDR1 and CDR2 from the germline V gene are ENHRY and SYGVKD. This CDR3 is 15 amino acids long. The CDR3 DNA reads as TGTGCCATCAGTGACAAGGGAGAGGGCTACAATGACCAGTTCTTC. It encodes CAISDKGEGYNDQFF.

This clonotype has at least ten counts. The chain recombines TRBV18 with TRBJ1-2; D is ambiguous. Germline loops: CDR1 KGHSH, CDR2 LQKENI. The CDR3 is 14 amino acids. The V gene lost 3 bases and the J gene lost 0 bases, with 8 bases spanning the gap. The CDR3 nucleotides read TGTGCCAGCTCACCGGAGATAGCTAACTATGGCTACACCTTC. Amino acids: CASSPEIANYGYTF.

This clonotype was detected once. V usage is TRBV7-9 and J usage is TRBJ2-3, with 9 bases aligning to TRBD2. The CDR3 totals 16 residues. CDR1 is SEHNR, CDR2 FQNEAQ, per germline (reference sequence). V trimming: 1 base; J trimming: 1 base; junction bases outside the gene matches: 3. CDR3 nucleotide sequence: TGTGCCAGCAGCTTAGTAGCGGGAGCTGGCACAGATACGCAGTATTTT. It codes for CASSLVAGAGTDTQYF.

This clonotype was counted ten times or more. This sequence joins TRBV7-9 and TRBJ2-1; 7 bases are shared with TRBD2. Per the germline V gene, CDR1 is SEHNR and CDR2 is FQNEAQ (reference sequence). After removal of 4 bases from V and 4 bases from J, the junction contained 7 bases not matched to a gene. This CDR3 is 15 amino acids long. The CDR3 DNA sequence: TGTGCCAGCAGCTCGACTAGCCCTCGTTACAATGAGCAGTTCTTC. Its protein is CASSSTSPRYNEQFF. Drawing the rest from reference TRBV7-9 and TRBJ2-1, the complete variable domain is DTGVSQNPRHKITKRGQNVTFRCDPISEHNRLYWYRQTLGQGPEFLTYFQNEAQLEKSRLLSDRFSAERPKGSFSTLEIQRTEQGDSAMYLCASSSTSPRYNEQFFGPGTRLTVL.

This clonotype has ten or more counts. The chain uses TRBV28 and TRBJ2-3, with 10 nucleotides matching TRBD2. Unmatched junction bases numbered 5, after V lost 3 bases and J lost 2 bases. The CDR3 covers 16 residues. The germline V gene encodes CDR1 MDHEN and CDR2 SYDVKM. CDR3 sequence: CASSLTLAGDTDTQYF. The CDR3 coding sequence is TGTGCCAGCAGTTTGACCCTAGCGGGAGACACAGATACGCAGTATTTT.